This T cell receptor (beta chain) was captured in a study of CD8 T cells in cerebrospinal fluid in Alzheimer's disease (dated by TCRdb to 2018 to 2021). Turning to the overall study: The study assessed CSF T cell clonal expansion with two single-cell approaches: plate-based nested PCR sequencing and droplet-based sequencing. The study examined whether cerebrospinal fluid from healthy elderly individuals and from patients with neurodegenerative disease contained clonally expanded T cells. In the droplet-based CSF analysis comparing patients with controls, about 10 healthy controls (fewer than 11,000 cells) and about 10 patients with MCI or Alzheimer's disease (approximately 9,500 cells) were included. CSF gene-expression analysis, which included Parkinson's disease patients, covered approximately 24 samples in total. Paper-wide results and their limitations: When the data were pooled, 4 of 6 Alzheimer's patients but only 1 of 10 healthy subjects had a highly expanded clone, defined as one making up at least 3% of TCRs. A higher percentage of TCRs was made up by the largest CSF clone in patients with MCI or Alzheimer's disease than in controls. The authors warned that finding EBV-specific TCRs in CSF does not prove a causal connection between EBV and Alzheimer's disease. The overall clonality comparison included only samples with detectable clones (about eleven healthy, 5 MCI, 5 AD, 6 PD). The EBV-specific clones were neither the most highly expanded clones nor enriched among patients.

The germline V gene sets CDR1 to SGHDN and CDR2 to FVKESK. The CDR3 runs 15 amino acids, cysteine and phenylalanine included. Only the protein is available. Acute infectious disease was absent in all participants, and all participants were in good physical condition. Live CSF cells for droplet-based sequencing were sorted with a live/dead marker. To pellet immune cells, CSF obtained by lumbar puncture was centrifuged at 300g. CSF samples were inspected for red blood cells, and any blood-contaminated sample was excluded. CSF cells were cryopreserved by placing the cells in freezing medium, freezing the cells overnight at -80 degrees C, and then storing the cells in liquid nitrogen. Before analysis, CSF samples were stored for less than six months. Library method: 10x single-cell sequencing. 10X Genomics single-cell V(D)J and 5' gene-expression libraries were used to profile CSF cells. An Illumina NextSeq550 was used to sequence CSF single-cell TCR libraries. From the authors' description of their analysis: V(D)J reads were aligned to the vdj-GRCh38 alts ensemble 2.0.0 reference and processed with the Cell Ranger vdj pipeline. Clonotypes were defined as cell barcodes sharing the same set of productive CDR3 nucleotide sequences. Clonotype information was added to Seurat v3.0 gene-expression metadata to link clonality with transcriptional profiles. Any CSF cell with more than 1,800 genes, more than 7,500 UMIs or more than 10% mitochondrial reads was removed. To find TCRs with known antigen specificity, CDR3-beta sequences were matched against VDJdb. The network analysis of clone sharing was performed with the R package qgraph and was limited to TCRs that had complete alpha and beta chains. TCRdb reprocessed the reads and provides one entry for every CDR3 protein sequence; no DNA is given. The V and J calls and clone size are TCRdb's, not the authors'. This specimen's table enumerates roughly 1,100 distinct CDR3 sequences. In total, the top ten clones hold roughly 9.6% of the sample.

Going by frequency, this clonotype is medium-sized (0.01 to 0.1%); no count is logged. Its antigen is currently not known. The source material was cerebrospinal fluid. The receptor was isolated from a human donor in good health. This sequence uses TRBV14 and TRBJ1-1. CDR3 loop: CASSPLGGADTEAFF. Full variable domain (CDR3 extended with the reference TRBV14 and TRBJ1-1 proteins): EAGVTQFPSHSVIEKGQTVTLRCDPISGHDNLYWYRRVMGKEIKFLLHFVKESKQDESGMPNNRFLAERTGGTYSTLKVQPAELEDSGVYFCASSPLGGADTEAFFGQGTRLTVV.